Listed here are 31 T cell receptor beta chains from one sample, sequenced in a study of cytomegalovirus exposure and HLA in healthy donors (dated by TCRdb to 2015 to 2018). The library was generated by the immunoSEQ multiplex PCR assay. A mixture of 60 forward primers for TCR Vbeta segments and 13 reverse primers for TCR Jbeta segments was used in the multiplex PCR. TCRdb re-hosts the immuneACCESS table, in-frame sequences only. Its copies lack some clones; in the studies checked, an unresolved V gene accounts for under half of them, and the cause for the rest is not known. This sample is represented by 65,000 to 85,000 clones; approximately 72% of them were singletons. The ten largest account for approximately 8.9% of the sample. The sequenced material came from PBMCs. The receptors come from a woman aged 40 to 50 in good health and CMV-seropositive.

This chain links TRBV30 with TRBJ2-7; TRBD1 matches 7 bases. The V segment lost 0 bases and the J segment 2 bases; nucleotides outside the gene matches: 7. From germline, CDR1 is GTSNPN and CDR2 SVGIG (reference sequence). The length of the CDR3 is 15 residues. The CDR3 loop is CAWSVGQVLTYEQYF. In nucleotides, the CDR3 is TGTGCCTGGAGTGTAGGACAGGTCCTAACCTACGAGCAGTACTTC.

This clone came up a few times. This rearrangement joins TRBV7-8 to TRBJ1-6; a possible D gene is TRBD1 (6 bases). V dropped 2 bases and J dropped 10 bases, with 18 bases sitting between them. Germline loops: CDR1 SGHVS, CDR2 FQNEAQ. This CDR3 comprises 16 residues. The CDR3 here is CASSLSGVLHVSPLHF. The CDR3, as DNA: TGTGCCAGCAGCTTATCAGGGGTTTTGCATGTATCACCCCTCCACTTT.

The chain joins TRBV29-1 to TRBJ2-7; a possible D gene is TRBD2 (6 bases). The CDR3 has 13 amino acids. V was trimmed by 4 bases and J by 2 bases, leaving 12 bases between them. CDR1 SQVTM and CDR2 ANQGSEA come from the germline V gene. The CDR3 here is CSVGGDGPYEQYF. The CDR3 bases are TGCAGCGTTGGGGGGGACGGACCCTACGAGCAGTACTTC.

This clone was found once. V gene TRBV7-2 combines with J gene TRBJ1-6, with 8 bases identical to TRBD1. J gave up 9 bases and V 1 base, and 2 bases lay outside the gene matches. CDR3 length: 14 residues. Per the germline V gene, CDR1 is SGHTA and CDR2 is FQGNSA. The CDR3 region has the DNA TGTGCCAGCAGCTTAGAACAGGGGGTTTCACCCCTCCACTTT. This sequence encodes CASSLEQGVSPLHF.

The CDR3 spells CASSQGQLSYGYTF. For the CDR3, the DNA is TGTGCCAGCAGCCAGGGACAGCTTTCCTATGGCTACACCTTC. The chain recombines TRBV7-2 with TRBJ1-2; 7 bases match TRBD1. CDR1 and CDR2 (germline): SGHTA, FQGNSA. V was pared by 5 bases and J by 4 bases, with 7 bases of the junction left unmatched. The CDR3 covers 14 residues.

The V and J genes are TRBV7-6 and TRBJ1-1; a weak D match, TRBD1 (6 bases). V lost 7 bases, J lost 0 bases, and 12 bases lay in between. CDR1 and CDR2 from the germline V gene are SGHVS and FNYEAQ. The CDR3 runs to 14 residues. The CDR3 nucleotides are TGTGCCAGCACCAAGGGGGAGTTGAACACTGAAGCTTTCTTT. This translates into CASTKGELNTEAFF.

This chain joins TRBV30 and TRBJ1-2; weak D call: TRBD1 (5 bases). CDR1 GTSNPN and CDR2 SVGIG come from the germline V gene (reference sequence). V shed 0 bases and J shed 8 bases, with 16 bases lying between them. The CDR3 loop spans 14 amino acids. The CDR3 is CAWSVPGRQNGYTF. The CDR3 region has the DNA TGTGCCTGGAGTGTACCCGGGAGACAGAACGGCTACACCTTC.

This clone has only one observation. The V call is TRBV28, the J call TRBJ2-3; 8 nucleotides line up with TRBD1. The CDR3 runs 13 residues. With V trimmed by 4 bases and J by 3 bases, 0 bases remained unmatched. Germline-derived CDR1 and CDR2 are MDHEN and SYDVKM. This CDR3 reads CASSWTGTDTQYF. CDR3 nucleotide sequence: TGTGCCAGCAGTTGGACAGGGACAGATACGCAGTATTTT.

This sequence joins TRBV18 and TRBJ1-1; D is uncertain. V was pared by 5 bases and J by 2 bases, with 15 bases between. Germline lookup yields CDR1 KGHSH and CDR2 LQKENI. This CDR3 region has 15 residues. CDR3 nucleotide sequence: TGTGCCAGCTCAGCCTCCAGGATAATAAACACTGAAGCTTTCTTT. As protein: CASSASRIINTEAFF.

The CDR3 is CASSPGQGSQETQYF. The CDR3 DNA reads as TGTGCCAGCAGCCCGGGACAGGGGTCACAAGAGACCCAGTACTTC. This chain uses TRBV6-4 with TRBJ2-5; the match to TRBD1 covers 10 bases. Germline CDR1 is MRHNA and CDR2 is SNTAGT. J gave up 2 bases and V 6 bases, and 6 bases lay outside the gene matches. This CDR3 contains 15 residues.

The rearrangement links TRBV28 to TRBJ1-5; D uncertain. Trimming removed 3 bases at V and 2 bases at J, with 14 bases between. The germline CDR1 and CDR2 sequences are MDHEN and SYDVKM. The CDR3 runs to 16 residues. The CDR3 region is CASSFRVPRRNQPQHF. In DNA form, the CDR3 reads TGTGCCAGCAGTTTCCGGGTGCCTAGACGCAATCAGCCCCAGCATTTT.

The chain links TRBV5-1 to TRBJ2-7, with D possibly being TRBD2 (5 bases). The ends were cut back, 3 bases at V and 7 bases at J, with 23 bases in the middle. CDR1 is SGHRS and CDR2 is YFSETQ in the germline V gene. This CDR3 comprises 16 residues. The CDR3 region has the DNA TGCGCCAGCAGCTCGGATGCGGGCCAAGGTGAACGGGAGCAGTACTTC. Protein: CASSSDAGQGEREQYF.

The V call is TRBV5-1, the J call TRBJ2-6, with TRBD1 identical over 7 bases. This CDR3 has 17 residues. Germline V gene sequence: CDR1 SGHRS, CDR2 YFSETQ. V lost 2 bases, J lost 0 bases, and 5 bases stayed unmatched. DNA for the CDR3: TGCGCCAGCAGCTTAACAGGGGTCAGCTCTGGGGCCAACGTCCTGACTTTC. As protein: CASSLTGVSSGANVLTF.

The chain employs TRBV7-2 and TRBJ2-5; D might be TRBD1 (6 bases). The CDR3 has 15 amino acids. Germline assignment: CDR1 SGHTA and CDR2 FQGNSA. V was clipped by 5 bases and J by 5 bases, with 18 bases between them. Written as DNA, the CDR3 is TGTGCCAGCAGCGCCTGGACCAGGGGACGGGAGACCCAGTACTTC. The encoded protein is CASSAWTRGRETQYF.

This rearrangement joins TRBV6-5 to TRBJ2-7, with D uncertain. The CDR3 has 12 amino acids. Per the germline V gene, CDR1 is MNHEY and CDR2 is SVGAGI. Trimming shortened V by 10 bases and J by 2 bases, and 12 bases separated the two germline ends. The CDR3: CANKNDAYEQYF. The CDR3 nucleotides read TGTGCCAACAAAAACGATGCCTACGAGCAGTACTTC.

The CDR3 loop is CASSQGASNSPLHF. CDR3 DNA: TGCGCCAGCAGCCAGGGGGCAAGTAATTCACCCCTCCACTTT. This sequence joins TRBV4-1 and TRBJ1-6; a weak D match, TRBD1 (6 bases). CDR3 length: 14 amino acids. The germline V and J ends were trimmed by 3 bases and 6 bases, with 9 bases remaining between them. Germline assignment: CDR1 MGHRA and CDR2 YSYEKL.

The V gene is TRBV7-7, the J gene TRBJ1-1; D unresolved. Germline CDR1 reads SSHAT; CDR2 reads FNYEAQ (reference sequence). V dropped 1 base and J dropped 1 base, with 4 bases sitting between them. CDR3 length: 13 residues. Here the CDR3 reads CASSLDRNTEAFF. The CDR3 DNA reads TGTGCCAGCAGCTTAGACAGGAACACTGAAGCTTTCTTT.

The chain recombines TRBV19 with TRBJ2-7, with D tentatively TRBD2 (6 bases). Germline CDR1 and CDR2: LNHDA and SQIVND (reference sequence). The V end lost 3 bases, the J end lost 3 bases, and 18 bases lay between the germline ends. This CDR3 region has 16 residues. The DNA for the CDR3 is TGTGCCAGTAGTATTAAGGAGGGGCTCCATATCTACGAGCAGTACTTC. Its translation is CASSIKEGLHIYEQYF.

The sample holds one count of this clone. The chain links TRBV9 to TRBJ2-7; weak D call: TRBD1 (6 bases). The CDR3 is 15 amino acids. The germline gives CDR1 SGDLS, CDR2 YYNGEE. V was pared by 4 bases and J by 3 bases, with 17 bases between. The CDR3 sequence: CASSPFPGDRYEQYF. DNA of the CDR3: TGTGCCAGCAGCCCATTCCCAGGGGATCGCTACGAGCAGTACTTC. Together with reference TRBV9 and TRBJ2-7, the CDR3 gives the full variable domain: DSGVTQTPKHLITATGQRVTLRCSPRSGDLSVYWYQQSLDQGLQFLIQYYNGEERAKGNILERFSAQQFPDLHSELNLSSLELGDSALYFCASSPFPGDRYEQYFGPGTRLTVT.

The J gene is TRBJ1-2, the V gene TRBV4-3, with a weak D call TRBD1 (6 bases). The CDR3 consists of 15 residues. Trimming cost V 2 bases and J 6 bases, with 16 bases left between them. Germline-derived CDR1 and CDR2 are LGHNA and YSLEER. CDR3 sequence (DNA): TGCGCCAGCAGCCAATATGTGGAGCACAGGGATGGCTACACCTTC. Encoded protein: CASSQYVEHRDGYTF.

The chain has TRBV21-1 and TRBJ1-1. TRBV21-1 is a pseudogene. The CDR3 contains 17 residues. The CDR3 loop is CASSIRREQWTRTEAFF. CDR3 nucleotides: TGTGCCAGCAGCATTAGGAGGGAACAATGGACAAGAACTGAAGCTTTCTTT.

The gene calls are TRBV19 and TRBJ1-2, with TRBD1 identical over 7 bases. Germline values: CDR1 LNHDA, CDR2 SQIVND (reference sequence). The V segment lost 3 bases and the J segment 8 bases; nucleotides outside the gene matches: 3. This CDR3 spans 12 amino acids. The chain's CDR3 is CASSILDRGYTF. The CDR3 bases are TGTGCCAGTAGTATTTTGGACAGGGGCTACACCTTC. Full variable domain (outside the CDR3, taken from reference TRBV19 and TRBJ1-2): DGGITQSPKYLFRKEGQNVTLSCEQNLNHDAMYWYRQDPGQGLRLIYYSQIVNDFQKGDIAEGYSVSREKKESFPLTVTSAQKNPTAFYLCASSILDRGYTFGSGTRLTVV.

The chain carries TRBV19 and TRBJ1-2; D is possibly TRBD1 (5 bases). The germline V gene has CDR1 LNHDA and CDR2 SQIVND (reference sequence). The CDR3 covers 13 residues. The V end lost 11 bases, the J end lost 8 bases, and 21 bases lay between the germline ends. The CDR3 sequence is CALSGAPIAGYTF. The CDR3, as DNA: TGTGCCCTCTCTGGGGCCCCTATTGCCGGCTACACCTTC.

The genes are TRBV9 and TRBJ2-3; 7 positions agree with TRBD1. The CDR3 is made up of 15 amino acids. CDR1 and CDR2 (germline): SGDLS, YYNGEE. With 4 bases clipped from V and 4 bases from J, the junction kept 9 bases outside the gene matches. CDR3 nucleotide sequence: TGTGCCAGCAGCCCCCGCGAACAGGGGCCAGATACGCAGTATTTT. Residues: CASSPREQGPDTQYF. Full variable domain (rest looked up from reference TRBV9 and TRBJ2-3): DSGVTQTPKHLITATGQRVTLRCSPRSGDLSVYWYQQSLDQGLQFLIQYYNGEERAKGNILERFSAQQFPDLHSELNLSSLELGDSALYFCASSPREQGPDTQYFGPGTRLTVL.

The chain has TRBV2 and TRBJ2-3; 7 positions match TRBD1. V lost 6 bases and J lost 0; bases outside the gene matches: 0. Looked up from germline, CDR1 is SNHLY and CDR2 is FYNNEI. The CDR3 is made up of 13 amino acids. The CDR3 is CASRDRSTDTQYF. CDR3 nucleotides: TGTGCCAGCAGGGACAGGAGCACAGATACGCAGTATTTT.

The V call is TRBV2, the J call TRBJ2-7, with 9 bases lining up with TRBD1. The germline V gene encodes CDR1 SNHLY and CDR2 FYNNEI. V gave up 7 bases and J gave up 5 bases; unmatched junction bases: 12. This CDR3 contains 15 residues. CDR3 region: CASNNIWTGVNEQYF. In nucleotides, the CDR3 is TGTGCCAGCAATAATATTTGGACAGGGGTGAACGAGCAGTACTTC.

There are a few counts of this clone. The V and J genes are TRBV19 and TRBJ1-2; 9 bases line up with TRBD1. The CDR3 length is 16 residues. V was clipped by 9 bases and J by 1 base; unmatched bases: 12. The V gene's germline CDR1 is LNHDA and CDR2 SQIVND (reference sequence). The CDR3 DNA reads TGTGCCAGCTCGTCCCGGGACAGGGCGCTTAACTATGGCTACACCTTC. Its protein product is CASSSRDRALNYGYTF.

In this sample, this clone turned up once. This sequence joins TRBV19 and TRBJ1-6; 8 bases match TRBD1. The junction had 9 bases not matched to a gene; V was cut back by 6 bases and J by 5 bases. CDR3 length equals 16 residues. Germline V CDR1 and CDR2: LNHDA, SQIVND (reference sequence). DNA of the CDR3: TGTGCCAGTAGCCTACAGGGGGACATGAATAATTCACCCCTCCACTTT. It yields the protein CASSLQGDMNNSPLHF.

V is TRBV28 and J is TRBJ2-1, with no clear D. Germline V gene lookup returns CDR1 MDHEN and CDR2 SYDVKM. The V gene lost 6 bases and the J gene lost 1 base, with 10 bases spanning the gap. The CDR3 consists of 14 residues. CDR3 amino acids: CASRDMASYNEQFF. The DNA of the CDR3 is TGTGCCAGCAGAGACATGGCTTCCTACAATGAGCAGTTCTTC.

CDR3 sequence reads: CASSETGGHNSPLHF. The DNA of the CDR3 is TGTGCCAGCAGTGAAACGGGGGGTCATAATTCACCCCTCCACTTT. The chain has TRBV25-1 and TRBJ1-6; a possible D gene is TRBD1 (5 bases). This CDR3 contains 15 residues. Germline V gene lookup returns CDR1 MGHDK and CDR2 SYGVNS. Trimming stripped 2 bases from V and 5 bases from J, with 10 bases between.

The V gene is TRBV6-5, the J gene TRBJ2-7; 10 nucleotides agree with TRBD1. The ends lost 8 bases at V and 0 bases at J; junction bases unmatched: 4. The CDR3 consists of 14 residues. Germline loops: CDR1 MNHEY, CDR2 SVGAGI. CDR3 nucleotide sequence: TGTGCCAGCGGTGGACAGGGGGGCTCCTACGAGCAGTACTTC. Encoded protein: CASGGQGGSYEQYF.